This T cell receptor beta chain was sequenced in a study of T cell responses to AZD1222 COVID-19 vaccine. Study results and limitations: Regions 160-218 and 743-854 held dominance among vaccine-associated CD4 TCRs, which spanned spike.

Method: immunoSEQ multiplex PCR; TCRdb's copy keeps in-frame clones and lacks some. The data contain tens of thousands of clones, about 94% of them singletons. This CDR3 is 13 amino acids long. The V gene's germline CDR1 is LNHDA and CDR2 SQIVND (reference sequence). The V end lost 8 bases, the J end lost 4 bases, and 11 bases lay between the germline ends. About this clone: Its matching antigen is unknown.

Sequencing was performed on peripheral blood, taken 28 days after the second AZD1222 dose. The chain carries TRBV19 and TRBJ1-4; D uncertain. The origin of this receptor is an adult who received the AZD1222 COVID-19 vaccine. The CDR3 sequence is CASRWGGNEKLFF. The CDR3, as DNA: TGTGCCAGTCGGTGGGGAGGTAATGAAAAACTGTTTTTT.